The next 24 T cell receptor beta chains were all read from a single sample in a study of tumor and adjacent non-tumor tissue in lung cancer (dated by TCRdb to about 2018). Library creation used multiplex PCR. Instrument used: Illumina HiSeq 2500. TCRbeta libraries were constructed through three rounds of nested PCR with primers (Table S4) according to protocols adapted from ARM-PCR. TCRdb reran the public reads through fastp at Q25 and MiXCR, keeping productive beta chains. Here each entry gathers all rows of one CDR3 protein and keeps the most common genes and DNA. Within this sample are about 86,000 distinct CDR3 sequences, with 75% to 85% of them counted one time only. In total, the top ten clones hold 20% to 25% of the sample. Bulk unsorted tissue served as the source for RNA extraction, and RNA quality was assessed using a NanoDrop ND-1000 and an Agilent 2100. The normal lung samples consisted of distant non-tumor tissue collected more than 3 cm from the tumor edge.

The sequencing input was distant non-tumor lung tissue. These receptor sequences come from a woman aged 50 to 60 with non-small cell lung cancer.

This clonotype has more than one count but fewer than ten. V gene TRBV27 combines with J gene TRBJ2-7; weak D call: TRBD1 (6 bases). Trimming pared 2 bases from V and 0 bases from J, leaving 11 bases between. CDR1 is MNHEY and CDR2 is SMNVEV in the germline V gene (reference sequence). The CDR3 loop spans 15 amino acids. CDR3 amino acids: CASSLKGGPSYEQYF. CDR3 sequence (DNA): TGTGCCAGCAGTTTAAAAGGGGGTCCCTCCTACGAGCAGTACTTC.

Of note for this clonotype: The conserved final phenylalanine or tryptophan is absent from the CDR3, which likely points to a read error. The chain joins TRBV29-1 to TRBJ2-1; 8 bases agree with TRBD1. This CDR3 has 15 amino acids. Germline V lookup: CDR1 SQVTM, CDR2 ANQGSEA. The CDR3 region is CSVDSSGQGWGEQFS. The CDR3 DNA is TGTAGCGTTGATTCTTCCGGACAGGGATGGGGTGAGCAGTTCTCC.

This clonotype has just one count. At one end, the junction sequence differs from germline, possibly due to a read error. V is TRBV29-1 and J is TRBJ2-1; perhaps TRBD2 as D (6 bases). Germline V gives CDR1 SQVTM, CDR2 ANQGSEA. The CDR3 extends over 15 amino acids. The CDR3 is CSITREAVSYNEQLF. DNA of the CDR3: TGCAGCATTACCAGGGAGGCGGTCTCCTACAATGAGCAGTTATTC.

About this clonotype itself: Germline is not matched at one junction end, which may reflect a read error. The J gene is TRBJ2-3, the V gene TRBV29-1, with TRBD1 matching over 8 bases. The germline V gene has CDR1 SQVTM and CDR2 ANQGSEA. CDR3 size: 14 residues. The CDR3 sequence is CSVTGTGAGDMQYF. The CDR3, as DNA: TGCAGCGTTACCGGGACAGGAGCAGGAGATATGCAGTATTTT.

A note on this clonotype: A read error is likely, as this CDR3 ends without the conserved phenylalanine or tryptophan. The limits of the CDR3 on the DNA are not certain, so only TCRdb's listed CDR3 is given. This chain joins TRBV6-1 and TRBJ1-1; the DNA was not compared with TRBD1, the D call given in the table. Germline V CDR1 and CDR2: MNHNS, SASEGT. From its first to its last residue, the CDR3 has 12 amino acids. The CDR3 spells CASSATGVEALV.

For this clonotype: Germline is not matched at one junction end, which may reflect a read error. The chain uses TRBV4-1 and TRBJ2-5; D is perhaps TRBD2 (6 bases). The CDR3 length is 15 residues. Germline CDR1 reads MGHRA; CDR2 reads YSYEKL. CDR3 DNA: TGCGCCAGCAGCCAAGGAGGTTCGGGAGCAGAGATCCAGCACTTC. Translating gives CASSQGGSGAEIQHF.

About this clonotype itself: One end of the junction does not line up with germline, which may come from a read error. The genes are TRBV29-1 and TRBJ2-7; D is ambiguous. The CDR3 length is 15 residues. Germline V CDR1 and CDR2: SQVTM, ANQGSEA. The CDR3 DNA reads as TGCATCATGGCCCCCGCGACCGCCGACCTCTACGGGCAGTACTTC. Its protein product is CIMAPATADLYGQYF.

To note about this clonotype: This likely comes from a read error, as the CDR3 has no conserved phenylalanine or tryptophan at its end. The J gene is TRBJ1-1, the V gene TRBV11-1; 7 bases align to TRBD1. From germline, CDR1 is SGHAT and CDR2 FQDESV (reference sequence). The CDR3 sequence is 13 residues long. V lost 2 bases to trimming and J lost 11 bases; unmatched junction nucleotides: 8. CDR3 sequence: CASSLQGDTEAFS. The CDR3 DNA reads as TGTGCCAGCAGCTTACAGGGGGACACAGAGGCTTTCTCT.

Worth noting for this clonotype: Here the CDR3 omits its conserved ending phenylalanine or tryptophan, so a read error is the likely source. The chain joins TRBV4-2 to TRBJ2-6; no clear D gene. Germline V gene sequence: CDR1 LGHNA, CDR2 YNFKEQ. The V end lost 4 bases, the J end lost 4 bases, and 8 bases lay between the germline ends. The CDR3 sequence is 14 residues long. The CDR3 DNA is TGTGCCAGCAGCCCGCTAGTGGGGGCCAACGTCCTGACTTTA. Its protein is CASSPLVGANVLTL.

Concerning this clonotype itself: Since the CDR3 does not end with the conserved phenylalanine or tryptophan, this likely comes from a read error. V and J are TRBV4-1 and TRBJ2-1; TRBD1 is a possible D gene (7 bases). The CDR3 has 17 residues. Germline-derived CDR1 and CDR2 are MGHRA and YSYEKL. The CDR3 is CASNQVGGGIGRNEQFI. In DNA, the CDR3 is TGCGCCAGCAACCAAGTAGGGGGCGGGATAGGGAGGAATGAGCAGTTCATC.

For this clonotype: The junction does not match germline at one end; this may be a read error. The chain couples TRBV6-1 to TRBJ2-7, with a possible D match to TRBD1 (5 bases). The germline CDR1 and CDR2 sequences are MNHNS and SASEGT. This CDR3 has 13 amino acids. CDR3 coding DNA: TGTGCCGGCAGTGAAGGCCAGGGCCACGAGCAGTACTTC. Its protein is CAGSEGQGHEQYF.

Regarding this clonotype: Mismatch with germline at one junction end may stem from a read error. The V and J genes are TRBV7-8 and TRBJ1-3; no clear D gene. The CDR3 sequence is 14 residues long. Germline V gene sequence: CDR1 SGHVS, CDR2 FQNEAQ. Here the CDR3 DNA reads TGTGTCAGCAACTTCAGTCAAACTGGAAACACCATATATTTT. It specifies CVSNFSQTGNTIYF. The entire variable domain, with the rest obtained from reference TRBV7-8 and TRBJ1-3, is as follows: GAGVSQSPRYKVAKRGQDVALRCDPISGHVSLFWYQQALGQGPEFLTYFQNEAQLDKSGLPSDRFFAERPEGSVSTLKIQRTQQEDSAVYLCVSNFSQTGNTIYFGEGSWLTVV.

This clonotype was seen only once. The chain combines TRBV10-3 with TRBJ1-1; D is uncertain. From germline, CDR1 is ENHRY and CDR2 SYGVKD. The CDR3 extends over 13 amino acids. V lost 2 bases, J lost 9 bases, and 13 bases lay in between. The DNA of the CDR3 is TGTGCCATCAGTGAGCATGGTGGCCCTAAAGCTTTCTTT. It specifies CAISEHGGPKAFF.

The chain couples TRBV30 to TRBJ2-1; TRBD2 matches 7 bases. There are 14 residues in the CDR3. V shed 2 bases, J shed 9 bases, and the junction held 10 bases outside the gene matches. Germline V gives CDR1 GTSNPN, CDR2 SVGIG (reference sequence). CDR3 DNA: TGTGCCTGGAGTTCCGGACTAGAGGTCGGTGAGCAGTTCTTC. Its translation is CAWSSGLEVGEQFF.

To note about this clonotype: At one of its ends the junction is not consistent with the germline gene, which may arise from a read error. J is TRBJ2-1 and V is TRBV11-3; D may be TRBD2 (6 bases). CDR3 length: 13 amino acids. Germline-derived CDR1 and CDR2 are SGHNT and YENEEA. CDR3 nucleotides: TGTGCCAGCAGCTTATTGGACGGGGGTGAACAGTCCTTC. It is translated as CASSLLDGGEQSF.

On this clonotype itself: As the CDR3 is not closed by the conserved phenylalanine or tryptophan, this likely results from a read error. No DNA is shown, since the ends of the CDR3 on it are uncertain; the CDR3 is the one TCRdb lists. V usage is TRBV2 and J usage is TRBJ2-1. Germline assignment: CDR1 SNHLY and CDR2 FYNNEI. Inclusive of both ends, the CDR3 amounts to 11 amino acids. The CDR3 reads CASSQSDEEFY.

On this clonotype itself: At one of its ends the junction is not consistent with the germline gene, which may arise from a read error. J is TRBJ2-1 and V is TRBV12-3 or TRBV12-4; 12 bases line up with TRBD2. CDR3 length equals 14 residues. The CDR3 sequence is CASSLLAGGNEQFF. CDR3 bases: TGTGCCAGCAGTTTACTAGCGGGGGGGAATGAGCAGTTCTTT.

V gene TRBV29-1 combines with J gene TRBJ2-1; D is undetermined. This CDR3 contains 12 residues. CDR1 is SQVTM, CDR2 ANQGSEA, per germline. The V and J ends lost 3 bases and 7 bases respectively, with 10 bases between them. The CDR3 DNA is TGCAGCGTTGACCTAGTCATAAATGAGCAGTTCTTC. Protein product: CSVDLVINEQFF.

Notes on this clonotype: This CDR3 is missing its conserved last phenylalanine or tryptophan, likely due to a read error. The limits of the CDR3 on the DNA are not certain, so only TCRdb's listed CDR3 is given. The chain is built from TRBV6-2 or TRBV6-3 and TRBJ2-1; the table's D call of TRBD1 was not tested on the DNA. The CDR3 has 13 amino acids, counting both end residues. Germline-derived CDR1 and CDR2 are MNHEY and SVGEGT. The CDR3 loop is CASSLAPYNEHFL.

This clonotype was seen more than once but under ten times. A much larger clone lies a single base off, so this may be a read error. This chain links TRBV29-1 with TRBJ1-1; D not certain. Germline CDR1 is SQVTM and CDR2 is ANQGSEA. The CDR3 totals 10 residues. The CDR3 DNA reads TGCAGCGTAGTCAGACTTGAAACTTTCTTT. Protein sequence: CSVVRLETFF.

A word on this clonotype: Likely a read error: the CDR3 ends without its conserved phenylalanine or tryptophan. This chain joins TRBV11-2 and TRBJ2-7; D not resolved. In germline, CDR1 is SGHAT, CDR2 FQNNGV. This CDR3 region has 12 residues. The CDR3 sequence is CTSSLSSREQYY. The CDR3 region has the DNA TGTACCAGTAGCTTAAGCAGCAGGGAGCAGTACTAC.

To note about this clonotype: The germline gene is not matched at one end of the junction; a read error may be the cause. The V and J genes are TRBV4-2 and TRBJ2-7; D remains unclear. The CDR3 runs 16 residues. Germline lookup yields CDR1 LGHNA and CDR2 YNFKEQ. The CDR3 nucleotides are TGTGCCAGCAGCCTTGCAGTAGAGACGGTCCCCTACGAGCGGTACTTC. Translating it yields CASSLAVETVPYERYF.

About this clonotype: This clone may be a read error of a much larger clone one base away. Since the CDR3 does not end with the conserved phenylalanine or tryptophan, this likely comes from a read error. The genes are TRBV20-1 and TRBJ2-7; TRBD2 might be the D (6 bases). The CDR3 is made up of 14 amino acids. With 6 bases removed from V and 1 base from J, the gap between germline ends came to 16 bases. Per the germline V gene, CDR1 is DFQATT and CDR2 is SNEGSKA (reference sequence). This chain's CDR3 is CSASKLAMSYEQYL. Here the CDR3 DNA reads TGCAGTGCCAGCAAACTAGCTATGTCCTACGAGCAGTACTTA.

The table lists this clonotype with many counts. The rearrangement uses TRBV20-1 and TRBJ2-3; unclear D gene. This CDR3 is 14 amino acids long. Trimming left V 5 bases short and J 1 base short, with 13 bases between. The germline gives CDR1 DFQATT, CDR2 SNEGSKA (reference sequence). CDR3 nucleotide sequence: TGCAGTGCTCCCGACCCCCGGGGCACAGATACGCAGTATTTT. This codes for CSAPDPRGTDTQYF.